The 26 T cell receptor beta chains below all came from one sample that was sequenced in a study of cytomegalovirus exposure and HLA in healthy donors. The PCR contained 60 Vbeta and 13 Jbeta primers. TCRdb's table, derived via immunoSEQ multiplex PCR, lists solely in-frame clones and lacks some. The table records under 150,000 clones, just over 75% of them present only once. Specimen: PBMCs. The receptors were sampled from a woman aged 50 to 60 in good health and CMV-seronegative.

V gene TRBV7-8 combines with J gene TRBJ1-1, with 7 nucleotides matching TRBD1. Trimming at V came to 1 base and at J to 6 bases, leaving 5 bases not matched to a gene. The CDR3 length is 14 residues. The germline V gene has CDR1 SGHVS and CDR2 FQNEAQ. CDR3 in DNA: TGTGCCAGCAGCTTAGAAGGGGGCAGGGCTGAAGCTTTCTTT. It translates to CASSLEGGRAEAFF.

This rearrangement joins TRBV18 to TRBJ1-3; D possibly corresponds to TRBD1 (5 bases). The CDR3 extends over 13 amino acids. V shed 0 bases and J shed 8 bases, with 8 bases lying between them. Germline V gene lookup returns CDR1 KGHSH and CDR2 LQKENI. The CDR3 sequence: CASSPPQGYTIYF. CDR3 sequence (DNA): TGTGCCAGCTCACCACCGCAGGGCTACACCATATATTTT. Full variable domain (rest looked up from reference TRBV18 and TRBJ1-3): NAGVMQNPRHLVRRRGQEARLRCSPMKGHSHVYWYRQLPEEGLKFMVYLQKENIIDESGMPKERFSAEFPKEGPSILRIQQVVRGDSAAYFCASSPPQGYTIYFGEGSWLTVV.

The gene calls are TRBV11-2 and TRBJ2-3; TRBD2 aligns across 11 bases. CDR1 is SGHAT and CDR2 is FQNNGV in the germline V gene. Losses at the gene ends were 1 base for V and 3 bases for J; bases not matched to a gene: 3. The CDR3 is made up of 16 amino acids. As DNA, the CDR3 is TGTGCCAGCAGCTTAGGGGGACTAGCGGCTACAGATACGCAGTATTTT. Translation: CASSLGGLAATDTQYF.

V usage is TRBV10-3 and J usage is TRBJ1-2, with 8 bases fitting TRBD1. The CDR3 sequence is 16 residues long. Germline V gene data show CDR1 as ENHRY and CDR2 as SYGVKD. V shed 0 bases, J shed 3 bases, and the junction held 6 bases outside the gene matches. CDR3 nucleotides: TGTGCCATCAGTGAGTCGACCGGGACAGGTGACTATGGCTACACCTTC. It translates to CAISESTGTGDYGYTF.

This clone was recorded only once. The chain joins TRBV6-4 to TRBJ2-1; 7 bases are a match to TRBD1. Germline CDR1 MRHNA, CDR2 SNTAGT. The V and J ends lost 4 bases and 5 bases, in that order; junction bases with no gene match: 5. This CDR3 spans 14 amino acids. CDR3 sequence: CASSGQGKDNEQFF. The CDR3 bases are TGTGCCAGCAGTGGACAGGGAAAGGACAATGAGCAGTTCTTC.

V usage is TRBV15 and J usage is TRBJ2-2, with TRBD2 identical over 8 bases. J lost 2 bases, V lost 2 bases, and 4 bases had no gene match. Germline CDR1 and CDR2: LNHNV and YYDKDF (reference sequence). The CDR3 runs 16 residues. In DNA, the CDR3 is TGTGCCACCAGCAGAAGTAGCGGGACAAACACCGGGGAGCTGTTTTTT. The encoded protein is CATSRSSGTNTGELFF.

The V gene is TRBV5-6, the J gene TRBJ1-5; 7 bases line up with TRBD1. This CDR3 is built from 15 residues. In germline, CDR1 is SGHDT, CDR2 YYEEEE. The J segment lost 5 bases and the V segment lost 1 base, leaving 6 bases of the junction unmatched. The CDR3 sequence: CASSLSGQDYQPQHF. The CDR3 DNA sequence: TGTGCCAGCAGCTTGAGCGGACAGGACTATCAGCCCCAGCATTTT. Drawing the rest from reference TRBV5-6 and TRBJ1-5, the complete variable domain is DAGVTQSPTHLIKTRGQQVTLRCSPKSGHDTVSWYQQALGQGPQFIFQYYEEEERQRGNFPDRFSGHQFPNYSSELNVNALLLGDSALYLCASSLSGQDYQPQHFGDGTRLSIL.

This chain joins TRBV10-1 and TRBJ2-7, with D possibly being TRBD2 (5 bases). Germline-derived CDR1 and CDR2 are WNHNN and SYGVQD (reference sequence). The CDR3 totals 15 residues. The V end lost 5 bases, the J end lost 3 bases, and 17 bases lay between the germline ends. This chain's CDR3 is CASSPGVESGYEQYV. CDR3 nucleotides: TGCGCCAGCAGTCCCGGGGTCGAAAGTGGCTACGAGCAGTACGTC.

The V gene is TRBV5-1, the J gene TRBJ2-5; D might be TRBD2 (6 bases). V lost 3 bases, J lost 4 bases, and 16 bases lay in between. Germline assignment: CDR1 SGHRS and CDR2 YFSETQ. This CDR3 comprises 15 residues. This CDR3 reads CASSSLAEPSETQYF. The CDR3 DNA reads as TGCGCCAGCAGCTCACTAGCAGAGCCGTCAGAGACCCAGTACTTC.

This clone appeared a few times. The chain's CDR3 is CATQSRDRVYNEQFF. The CDR3 DNA follows: TGTGCCACCCAAAGCCGGGACAGGGTGTACAATGAGCAGTTCTTC. The chain couples TRBV7-8 to TRBJ2-1; 9 nucleotides agree with TRBD1. The CDR3 spans 15 residues. Looked up from germline, CDR1 is SGHVS and CDR2 is FQNEAQ. V was pared by 10 bases and J by 4 bases, with 11 bases of the junction left unmatched.

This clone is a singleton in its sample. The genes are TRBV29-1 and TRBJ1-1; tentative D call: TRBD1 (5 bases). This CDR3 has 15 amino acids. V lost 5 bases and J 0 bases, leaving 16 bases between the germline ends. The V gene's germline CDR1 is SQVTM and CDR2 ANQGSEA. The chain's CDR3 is CSVHSQGDMNTEAFF. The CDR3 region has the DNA TGCAGCGTTCATTCTCAGGGCGATATGAACACTGAAGCTTTCTTT.

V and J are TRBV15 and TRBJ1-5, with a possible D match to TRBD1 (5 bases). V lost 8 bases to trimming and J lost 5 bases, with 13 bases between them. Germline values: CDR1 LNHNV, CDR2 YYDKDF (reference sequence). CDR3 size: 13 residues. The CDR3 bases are TGTGCCACCTCCCGACAGAGCCATCAGCCCCAGCATTTT. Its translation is CATSRQSHQPQHF.

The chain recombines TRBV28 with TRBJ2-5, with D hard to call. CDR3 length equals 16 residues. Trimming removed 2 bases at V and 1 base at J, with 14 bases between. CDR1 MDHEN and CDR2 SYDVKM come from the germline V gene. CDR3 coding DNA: TGTGCCAGCAGTTTAGGGTCTAGAGGTGGCCAAGAGACCCAGTACTTC. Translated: CASSLGSRGGQETQYF.

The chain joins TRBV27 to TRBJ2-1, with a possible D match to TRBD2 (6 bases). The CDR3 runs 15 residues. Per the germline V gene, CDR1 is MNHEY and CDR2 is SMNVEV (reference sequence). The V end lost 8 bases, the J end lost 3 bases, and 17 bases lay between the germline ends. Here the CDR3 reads CASRVSAGGYNEQFF. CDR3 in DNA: TGTGCCAGCCGGGTATCAGCGGGTGGCTACAATGAGCAGTTCTTC.

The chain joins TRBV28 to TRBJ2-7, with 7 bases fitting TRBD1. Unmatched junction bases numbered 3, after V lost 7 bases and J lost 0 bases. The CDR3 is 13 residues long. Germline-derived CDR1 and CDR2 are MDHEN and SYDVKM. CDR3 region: CASTGDSSYEQYF. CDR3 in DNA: TGTGCCAGCACTGGGGACAGCTCCTACGAGCAGTACTTC.

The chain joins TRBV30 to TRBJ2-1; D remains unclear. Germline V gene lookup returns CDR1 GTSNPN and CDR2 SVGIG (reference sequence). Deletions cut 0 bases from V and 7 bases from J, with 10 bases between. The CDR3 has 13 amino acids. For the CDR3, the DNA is TGTGCCTGGAGTGTCGGAACGGGTAATGAGCAGTTCTTC. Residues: CAWSVGTGNEQFF.

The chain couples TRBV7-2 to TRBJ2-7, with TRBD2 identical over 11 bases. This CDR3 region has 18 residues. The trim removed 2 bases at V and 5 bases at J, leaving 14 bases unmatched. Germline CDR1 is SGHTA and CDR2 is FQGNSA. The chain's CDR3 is CASSLFSTSGNRVDEQYV. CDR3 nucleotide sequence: TGTGCCAGCAGCTTATTCTCGACTAGCGGGAACCGAGTGGACGAGCAGTACGTC.

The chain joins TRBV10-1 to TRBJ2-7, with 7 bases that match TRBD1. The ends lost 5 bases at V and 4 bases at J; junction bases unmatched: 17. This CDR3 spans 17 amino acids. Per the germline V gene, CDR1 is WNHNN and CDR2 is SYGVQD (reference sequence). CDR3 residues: CASSRNRGSWDSYEQYV. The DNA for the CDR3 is TGCGCCAGCAGTAGAAACAGGGGAAGCTGGGATTCGTACGAGCAGTACGTC.

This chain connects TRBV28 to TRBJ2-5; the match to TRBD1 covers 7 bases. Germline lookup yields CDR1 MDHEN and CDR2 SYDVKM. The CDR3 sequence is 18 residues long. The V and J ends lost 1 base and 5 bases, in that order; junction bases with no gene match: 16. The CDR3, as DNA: TGTGCCAGCAGTTTATTTCAATCGTGGGATGTCAGGGGGGAGACCCAGTACTTC. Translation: CASSLFQSWDVRGETQYF.

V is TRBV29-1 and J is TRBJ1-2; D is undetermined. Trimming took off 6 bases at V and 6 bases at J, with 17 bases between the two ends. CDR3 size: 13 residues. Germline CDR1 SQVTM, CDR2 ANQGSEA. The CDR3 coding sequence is TGCAGCGTGTGGGCCCTCGCCGGGGATGGCTACACCTTC. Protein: CSVWALAGDGYTF.

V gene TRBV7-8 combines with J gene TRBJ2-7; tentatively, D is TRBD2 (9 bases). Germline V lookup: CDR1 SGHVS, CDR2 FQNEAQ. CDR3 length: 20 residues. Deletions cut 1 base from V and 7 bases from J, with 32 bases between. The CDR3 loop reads CASSLEAFGWASGTGLEQYF. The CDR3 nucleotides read TGTGCCAGCAGCTTAGAAGCGTTTGGGTGGGCTAGCGGGACAGGCTTGGAGCAGTACTTC.

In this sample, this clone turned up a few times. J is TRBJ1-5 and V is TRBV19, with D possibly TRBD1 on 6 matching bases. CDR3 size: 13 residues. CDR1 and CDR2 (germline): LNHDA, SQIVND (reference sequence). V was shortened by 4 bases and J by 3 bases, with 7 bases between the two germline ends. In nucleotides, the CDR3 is TGTGCCAGTAGTAGGGACAACAATCAGCCCCAGCATTTT. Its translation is CASSRDNNQPQHF.

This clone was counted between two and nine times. CDR3 coding DNA: TGCGCCAGCAGCTTGAGGGACAGTTACCAAGAGACCCAGTACTTC. The encoded protein is CASSLRDSYQETQYF. The chain combines TRBV5-1 with TRBJ2-5; 7 bases map to TRBD1. The CDR3 has 15 residues. Germline CDR1 SGHRS, CDR2 YFSETQ. The V gene end was trimmed by 1 base and the J gene end by 0 bases; junction bases not matched to a gene: 3.

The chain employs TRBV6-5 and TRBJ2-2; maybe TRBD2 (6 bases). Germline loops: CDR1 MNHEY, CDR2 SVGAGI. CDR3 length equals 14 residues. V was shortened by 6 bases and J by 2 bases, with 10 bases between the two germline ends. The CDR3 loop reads CASSRDLNTGELFF. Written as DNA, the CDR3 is TGTGCCAGCAGCAGGGACTTAAACACCGGGGAGCTGTTTTTT.

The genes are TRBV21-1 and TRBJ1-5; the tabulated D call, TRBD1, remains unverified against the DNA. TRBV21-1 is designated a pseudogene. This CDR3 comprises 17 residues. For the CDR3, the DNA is TGTGCCAGCAGCATCGAGGGACAGAAGAATAGCAATCAGCCCCAGCATTTT. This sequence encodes CASSIEGQKNSNQPQHF.

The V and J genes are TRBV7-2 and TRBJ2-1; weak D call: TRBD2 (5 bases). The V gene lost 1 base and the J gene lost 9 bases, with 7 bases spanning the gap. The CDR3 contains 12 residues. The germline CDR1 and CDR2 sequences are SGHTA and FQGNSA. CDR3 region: CASSLGGSEQFF. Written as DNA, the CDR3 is TGTGCCAGCAGCTTAGGAGGGTCTGAGCAGTTCTTC.